This T cell receptor beta chain is drawn from a study of blood T cells in healthy people across ages (dated by TCRdb to between 2015 and 2017). Background for the entire study: In model experiments, template switching captured about one uniquely barcoded TCR beta cDNA molecule for every two T cells. For two donors (one aged 18 to 30 and one aged 80 or older), the study analyzed two additional independent replicas of 1 million unique cDNA reads from the same blood draw. The donors were divided into four age groups: young (average about 15 years), middle-aged (about 39), aged (around 67) and long-lived (82). Donors of different ages were randomly distributed across sequencing lanes to avoid experimental bias. Age-related changes in TCR beta repertoire diversity were measured in the study by deep sequencing normalized with unique cDNA molecular identifiers.

What the work shows at the level of the full study, not this receptor alone: Compared with the aged group, the long-lived group had more naive CD4+ T cells, fewer expanded clones and increased TCR diversity, suggesting age selection. Observed TCR beta diversity per million T cells fell roughly linearly with age, and a significant reduction was already apparent by age around 36. Estimates of total diversity based on one million sequenced T cells were regarded as lower bounds and as underestimates. Because the CMV infection status of the donors was unknown, age-related changes in expanded clonotypes may potentially have been confounded. There was a strong correlation between observed TCR beta diversity and the percentage of naive T cells measured by flow cytometry. Because profiling used bulk unsorted PBMCs, naive and antigen-experienced compartments could not be compared conclusively.

The library relied on 5' RACE. The data were produced on an Illumina HiSeq 2500. A second PCR of 7 to 11 cycles was performed with a sample-barcoded 5' primer and a J-beta primer mix. A unique molecular identifier was introduced onto each TCR beta cDNA molecule by a template-switch 5' adaptor carrying 12 random nucleotides. At least 3 million CDR3-containing paired-end reads were obtained from each sample. First-strand cDNA was synthesized from all RNA with the Mint cDNA synthesis kit, primed by a TRBC-specific oligonucleotide. Following uracil-DNA glycosylase treatment, a first 18-cycle PCR with universal primers M1SS and BC2_uni_R was performed on all cDNA. Regarding the original processing steps: Normalization of each sample was performed by random selection of 1 million high-quality reads, each carrying a distinct molecular identifier. Instead of being binned into consensus sequences, reads with shared molecular identifiers were discarded. MiTCR, with a Q25 quality threshold and the strictest error-elimination algorithm, was used for CDR3 identification, clonotype clustering and error correction. A nonparametric unseen species model using Euler transformation provided a lower-bound estimate of total TCR beta diversity. TCRdb cleaned the public reads at Q25 with fastp, built clones with MiXCR and kept in-frame beta chains. Every distinct CDR3 protein forms one entry, paired with its most common genes and DNA. These V and J calls originate from TCRdb's pipeline instead of the authors' own analysis. Within this sample are about 1.6 million distinct CDR3 sequences, with roughly a third of them counted one time only. The ten largest make up around 11% of the sample.

The donors were roughly 40 Caucasian individuals from Russia, aged roughly 6 to 100 years, who were systemically healthy. Each donor gave ten milliliters of peripheral blood, collected into EDTA-treated Vacutainer tubes. Ficoll-Paque density-gradient centrifugation was used to isolate PBMCs, with at least 7 million obtained per sample. Trizol reagent was used to extract total RNA from PBMCs, with at least 6 micrograms per sample. For every donor, an aliquot of PBMCs went through flow cytometry to measure the percentages of naive CD45RAhigh/CD27high T cells. This clonotype was counted ten times or more. Its antigen remains undetermined. No base-level quality is on record; no much larger clone is a single base apart. The sequenced sample consisted of blood. The clonotype originates from a woman aged 25 to 39 in good health.

The nucleotide sequence is given as TGTGCCAGCAGCTCGGGGACAGGGCTGAGCACAGATACGCAGTATTTT. The resulting protein is CASSSGTGLSTDTQYF. The chain couples TRBV7-3 to TRBJ2-3, with 9 bases aligning to TRBD1. Looking up the germline V gene yields CDR1 SGHTA and CDR2 FQGTGA. V and J are trimmed by 4 bases and 0 bases, and the gene matches miss 5 bases of the junction. The CDR3, from cysteine to phenylalanine, totals 16 residues. The entry retains the CDR3 DNA only, 48 bases that are in frame from base 1.